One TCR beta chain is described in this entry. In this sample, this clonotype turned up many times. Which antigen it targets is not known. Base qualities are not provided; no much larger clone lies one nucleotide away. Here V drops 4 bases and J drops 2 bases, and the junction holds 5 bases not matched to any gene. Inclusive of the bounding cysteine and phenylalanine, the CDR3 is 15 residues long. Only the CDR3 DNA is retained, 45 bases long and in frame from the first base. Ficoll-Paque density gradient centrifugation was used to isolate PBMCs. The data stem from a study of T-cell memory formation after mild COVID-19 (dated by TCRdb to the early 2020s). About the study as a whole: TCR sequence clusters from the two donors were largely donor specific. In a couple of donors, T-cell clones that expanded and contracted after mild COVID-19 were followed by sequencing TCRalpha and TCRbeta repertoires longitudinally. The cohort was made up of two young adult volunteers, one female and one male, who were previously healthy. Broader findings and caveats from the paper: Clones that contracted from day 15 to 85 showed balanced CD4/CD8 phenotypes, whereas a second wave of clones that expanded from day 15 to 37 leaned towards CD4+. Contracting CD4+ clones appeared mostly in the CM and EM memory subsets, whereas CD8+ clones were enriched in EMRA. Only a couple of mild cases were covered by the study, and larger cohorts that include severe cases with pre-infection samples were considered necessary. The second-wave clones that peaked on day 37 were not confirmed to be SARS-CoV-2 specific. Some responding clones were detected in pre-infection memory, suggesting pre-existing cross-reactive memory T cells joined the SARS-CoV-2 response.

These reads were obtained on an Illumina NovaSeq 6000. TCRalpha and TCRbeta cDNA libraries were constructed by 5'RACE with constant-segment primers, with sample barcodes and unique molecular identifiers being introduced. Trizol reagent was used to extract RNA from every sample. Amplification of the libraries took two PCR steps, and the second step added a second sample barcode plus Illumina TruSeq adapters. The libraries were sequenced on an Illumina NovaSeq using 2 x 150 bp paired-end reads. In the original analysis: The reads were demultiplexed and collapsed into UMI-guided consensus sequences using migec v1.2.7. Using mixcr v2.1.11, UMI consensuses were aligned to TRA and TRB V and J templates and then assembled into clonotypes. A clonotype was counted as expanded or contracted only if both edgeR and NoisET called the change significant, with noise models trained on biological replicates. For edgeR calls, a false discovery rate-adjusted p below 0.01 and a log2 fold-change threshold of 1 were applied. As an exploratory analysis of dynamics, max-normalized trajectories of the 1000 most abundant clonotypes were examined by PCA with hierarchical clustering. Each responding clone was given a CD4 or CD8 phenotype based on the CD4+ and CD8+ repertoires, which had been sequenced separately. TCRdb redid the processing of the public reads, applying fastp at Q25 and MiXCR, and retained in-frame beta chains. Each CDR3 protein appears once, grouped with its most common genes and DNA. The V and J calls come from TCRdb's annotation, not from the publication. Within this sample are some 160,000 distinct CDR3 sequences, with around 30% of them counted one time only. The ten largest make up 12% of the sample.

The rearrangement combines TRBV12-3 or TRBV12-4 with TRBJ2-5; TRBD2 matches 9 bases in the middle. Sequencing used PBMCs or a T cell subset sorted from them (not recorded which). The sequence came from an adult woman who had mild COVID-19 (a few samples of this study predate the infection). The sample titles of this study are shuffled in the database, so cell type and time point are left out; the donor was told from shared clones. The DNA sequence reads TGTGCCAGCAGTTGGGCTAGCGGGGTGCAAGAGACCCAGTACTTC. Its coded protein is CASSWASGVQETQYF.